The source of this T cell receptor (beta chain) is a study of blood T cells in healthy people across ages. Healthy individuals of Caucasian origin from Russia, aged about 6 to 100, served as donors. Each sample used at least 6 million PBMCs. Germline CDR1 is SGHTA and CDR2 is FQGTGA. This CDR3 has 17 amino acids. Using a J-beta primer mix together with a sample-barcoded 5' primer, a second PCR was run for about 6 to 12 cycles. MiXCR was run by TCRdb on the 5' RACE reads, yielding one entry per CDR3 protein. The sample shows about 800,000 distinct CDR3 sequences, approximately 25% of them seen only once. This clonotype was seen only a few times. These data also formed part of another study, on T cells of mothers and their children.

The chain couples TRBV7-3 to TRBJ2-5; 9 bases line up with TRBD1. The J call is doubtful: the DNA matches TRBJ2-1 better. This receptor was identified in a boy between 10 and 17 years old in good health. Sequencing was performed on blood. The CDR3 coding sequence is TGTGCCAGCAGCTTAATGTTTTTACAGGGGGCAAGGAATGAGCAGTTCTTC. It encodes CASSLMFLQGARNEQFF.